The 23 T cell receptor beta chains in this list originate from one sample, sequenced in a study of T cells in Graves' hyperthyroidism and ophthalmopathy. It was RNA transcripts that yielded the amplified TCR beta CDR3 regions. In the first-round RT-PCR of the TCR CDR3, the HTBI primer set was used. TCRdb reprocessed the multiplex PCR reads via MiXCR and lists one record per CDR3 protein. The sample has more than 300,000 distinct CDR3 sequences; about a sixth are singletons. Sequencing was performed on blood. The receptors were gathered from a woman aged 30 to 39 with Graves' hyperthyroidism that later progressed to Graves' ophthalmopathy.

In this sample, this clonotype turned up a few times. V gene TRBV28 combines with J gene TRBJ2-6; D might be TRBD2 (7 bases). With 3 bases removed from V and 3 bases from J, the gap between germline ends came to 18 bases. The CDR3 is 18 amino acids. Per the germline V gene, CDR1 is MDHEN and CDR2 is SYDVKM. The CDR3 reads CASSLPEGGAIGANVLTF. The CDR3 coding sequence is TGTGCCAGCAGTTTGCCCGAGGGGGGGGCGATTGGGGCCAACGTCCTGACTTTC.

This clonotype was detected ten times or more. The rearrangement joins TRBV10-3 to TRBJ2-1; maybe TRBD2 (7 bases). This CDR3 spans 18 amino acids. Trimming cost V 6 bases and J 0 bases, with 21 bases left between them. CDR1 and CDR2 (germline): ENHRY, SYGVKD. As DNA, the CDR3 is TGTGCCATCAGGGACAGAGCCGGGGGGAAGAGCTCCTACAATGAGCAGTTCTTC. It yields the protein CAIRDRAGGKSSYNEQFF.

CDR3 DNA: TGTGCCAGCAGCTTAACGGCGCGTACAGGGCCCAAAAACATTCAGTACTTC. Its translation is CASSLTARTGPKNIQYF. This chain links TRBV11-1 with TRBJ2-4; maybe TRBD1 (6 bases). Trimming left V 2 bases short and J 2 bases short, with 16 bases between. Germline CDR1 and CDR2: SGHAT and FQDESV (reference sequence). This CDR3 contains 17 residues.

This clonotype was observed at least ten times. The gene calls are TRBV27 and TRBJ2-7, with 13 bases that match TRBD2. Germline CDR1 MNHEY, CDR2 SMNVEV (reference sequence). The CDR3 sequence is 16 residues long. Trimming cost V 5 bases and J 6 bases; bases outside gene matches: 10. DNA for the CDR3: TGTGCCAGCAGTCACGGACTAGCGGGAGTTCCGTTCGAGCAGTACTTC. It encodes CASSHGLAGVPFEQYF.

This clonotype has ten or more counts. This chain connects TRBV28 to TRBJ1-1; D might be TRBD1 (5 bases). Germline lookup yields CDR1 MDHEN and CDR2 SYDVKM. The V end was cut by 2 bases, the J end by 5 bases, with 12 bases between. The length of the CDR3 is 14 residues. The CDR3 DNA follows: TGTGCCAGCAGTTTAATGGGGGGGGGGACTGAAGCTTTCTTT. Amino acids: CASSLMGGGTEAFF.

This clonotype was detected ten times or more. CDR3 region: CASSEWTGSYTGELFF. CDR3 DNA: TGTGCCAGCAGTGAGTGGACAGGCTCCTACACCGGGGAGCTGTTTTTT. The chain uses TRBV12-3 or TRBV12-4 and TRBJ2-2; TRBD1 matches 7 bases. CDR3 size: 16 residues. J gave up 3 bases and V 5 bases, and 9 bases lay outside the gene matches.

In the case of this clonotype: Just one base apart from a much larger clone, this may be a read error. J is TRBJ2-3 and V is TRBV11-2; the D call may be TRBD1 or TRBD2 (6 bases each). The length of the CDR3 is 15 residues. Looked up from germline, CDR1 is SGHAT and CDR2 is FQNNGV. The CDR3 spells CVSSRRGADTDTQYF. The CDR3 nucleotides are TGTGTCAGCAGCAGGAGGGGGGCTGACACAGATACGCAGTATTTT.

This clonotype came up many times. J is TRBJ1-5 and V is TRBV27; a possible D gene is TRBD1 (5 bases). V was pared by 4 bases and J by 1 base, with 14 bases between. Germline V gives CDR1 MNHEY, CDR2 SMNVEV (reference sequence). The CDR3 runs to 16 residues. CDR3 residues: CASSSLEGISNQPQHF. DNA of the CDR3: TGTGCCAGCAGTTCCCTCGAGGGGATCAGCAATCAGCCCCAGCATTTT.

This clonotype came up a few times. CDR3 protein: CASSIGTNTEAFF. The CDR3 DNA reads as TGTGCCAGTAGTATAGGTACGAACACTGAAGCTTTCTTT. The chain joins TRBV19 to TRBJ1-1, with D unresolved. Germline CDR1 and CDR2: LNHDA and SQIVND (reference sequence). Between the trimmed V and J ends, which lost 1 base and 1 base, there was a span of 4 bases. CDR3 size: 13 residues.

This clonotype was observed many times. This chain connects TRBV18 to TRBJ1-2; D possibly corresponds to TRBD1 (5 bases). V gave up 9 bases and J gave up 5 bases, with 22 bases separating them. This CDR3 spans 15 amino acids. The V gene's germline CDR1 is KGHSH and CDR2 LQKENI. CDR3 nucleotide sequence: TGTGCCAGTCGAGATCAGGGAGACCCGAGGTATGGCTACACCTTC. Amino acids: CASRDQGDPRYGYTF. Filled out from reference TRBV18 and TRBJ1-2, the complete variable domain reads NAGVMQNPRHLVRRRGQEARLRCSPMKGHSHVYWYRQLPEEGLKFMVYLQKENIIDESGMPKERFSAEFPKEGPSILRIQQVVRGDSAAYFCASRDQGDPRYGYTFGSGTRLTVV.

This clonotype appeared many times. The chain is built from TRBV28 and TRBJ2-5; D gene uncertain. The CDR3 spans 15 residues. Germline V gene data show CDR1 as MDHEN and CDR2 as SYDVKM. The V end was cut by 6 bases, the J end by 3 bases, with 17 bases between. The CDR3 spells CASSAPSAVKETQYF. The CDR3 nucleotides read TGTGCCAGCAGCGCCCCGTCGGCAGTGAAAGAGACCCAGTACTTC.

This clonotype was counted many times. CDR3: CASRSGRSSYNEQFF. The DNA of the CDR3 is TGTGCCAGCAGATCCGGGAGGAGCTCCTACAATGAGCAGTTCTTC. This chain links TRBV12-3 or TRBV12-4 with TRBJ2-1; 7 bases match TRBD2. This CDR3 region has 15 residues. V shed 6 bases and J 0 bases; nucleotides not matched to a gene: 5.

The chain links TRBV7-8 to TRBJ2-7, with D possibly called TRBD1 or TRBD2 (5 bases each). Trimming left V 4 bases short and J 2 bases short, with 15 bases between. Germline V gives CDR1 SGHVS, CDR2 FQNEAQ. The length of the CDR3 is 15 residues. The CDR3 spells CASSYLRDRTYEQYF. For the CDR3, the DNA is TGTGCCAGCAGCTACCTCCGGGACCGGACCTACGAGCAGTACTTC.

In its sample, this clonotype was seen many times. V usage is TRBV6-5 and J usage is TRBJ1-5; 7 bases fit TRBD1. V shed 0 bases, J shed 7 bases, and the junction held 12 bases outside the gene matches. Germline V gives CDR1 MNHEY, CDR2 SVGAGI. The CDR3 loop spans 17 amino acids. CDR3 DNA sequence: TGTGCCAGCAGTTACTCAGTCGGACAGGACGGGGGCCAGCCCCAGCATTTT. Encoded protein: CASSYSVGQDGGQPQHF.

This clonotype was detected a few times. The chain recombines TRBV5-1 with TRBJ1-1; no clear D. The CDR3 totals 13 residues. Germline V lookup: CDR1 SGHRS, CDR2 YFSETQ. The V end lost 5 bases, the J end lost 0 bases, and 8 bases lay between the germline ends. The CDR3 DNA follows: TGCGCCAGCAGGGTTGAAATGAACACTGAAGCTTTCTTT. Its translation is CASRVEMNTEAFF.

This clonotype showed up many times. The chain combines TRBV28 with TRBJ1-1; no firm D call. The CDR3 extends over 14 amino acids. Trimming shortened V by 3 bases and J by 1 base, and 9 bases separated the two germline ends. Germline-derived CDR1 and CDR2 are MDHEN and SYDVKM. The CDR3 region has the DNA TGTGCCAGCAGTTTCTGGGTGGCGAACACTGAAGCTTTCTTT. It is translated as CASSFWVANTEAFF.

Only a few counts were recorded for this clonotype. The V call is TRBV19, the J call TRBJ2-6; TRBD2 is a possible D gene (6 bases). This CDR3 has 18 residues. The germline V gene has CDR1 LNHDA and CDR2 SQIVND (reference sequence). Trimming left V 3 bases short and J 0 bases short, with 15 bases between. The DNA of the CDR3 is TGTGCCAGTAGTATTAGCGGTCTCTTTATCTCTGGGGCCAACGTCCTGACTTTC. Translation: CASSISGLFISGANVLTF. The whole variable domain, filled in from reference TRBV19 and TRBJ2-6, reads DGGITQSPKYLFRKEGQNVTLSCEQNLNHDAMYWYRQDPGQGLRLIYYSQIVNDFQKGDIAEGYSVSREKKESFPLTVTSAQKNPTAFYLCASSISGLFISGANVLTFGAGSRLTVL.

This clonotype was counted ten times or more. The rearrangement uses TRBV29-1 and TRBJ1-2; the D gene is possibly TRBD1 (5 bases). Germline V gene sequence: CDR1 SQVTM, CDR2 ANQGSEA. The CDR3 is made up of 13 amino acids. The V and J ends lost 4 bases and 2 bases respectively, with 11 bases between them. CDR3 region: CSVGDGGNYGYTF. CDR3 in DNA: TGCAGCGTTGGGGATGGGGGGAACTATGGCTACACCTTC.

This clonotype was seen a handful of times. The rearrangement uses TRBV29-1 and TRBJ2-7; 9 positions agree with TRBD1. The ends lost 7 bases at V and 7 bases at J; junction bases unmatched: 8. From germline, CDR1 is SQVTM and CDR2 ANQGSEA. There are 12 residues in the CDR3. CDR3 coding DNA: TGCAGCGCAAACAGGGGGCTCGGGGAGCAGTACTTC. Translated, it gives CSANRGLGEQYF.

The chain has TRBV28 and TRBJ2-1; 9 bases are shared with TRBD2. CDR3 size: 17 residues. Germline V gene data show CDR1 as MDHEN and CDR2 as SYDVKM. Trimming removed 3 bases from V and 12 bases from J; junction bases left unmatched: 18. CDR3 in DNA: TGTGCCAGCAGTTTCTCCCCAGCGGGAGGCCCGCCTTTAGTGCAGTTCTTC. This encodes CASSFSPAGGPPLVQFF.

The genes are TRBV5-8 and TRBJ1-3; D gene uncertain. Trimming removed 4 bases at V and 9 bases at J, with 11 bases between. CDR1 and CDR2 (germline): SGHTS, YDEGEE. This CDR3 is 12 amino acids long. In nucleotides, the CDR3 is TGTGCCAGCAGCCGACTTGACGCCACCATATATTTT. It codes for CASSRLDATIYF.

The rearrangement links TRBV27 to TRBJ1-5; no reliable D call. CDR3 size: 16 residues. Germline V gene data show CDR1 as MNHEY and CDR2 as SMNVEV (reference sequence). The V end lost 2 bases, the J end lost 2 bases, and 13 bases lay between the germline ends. CDR3 amino acids: CASSLKEKFGNQPQHF. The CDR3 DNA reads as TGTGCCAGCAGTTTAAAGGAAAAATTCGGCAATCAGCCCCAGCATTTT.

This clonotype showed up many times. The CDR3 spells CASVAGNTGELFF. For the CDR3, the DNA is TGTGCCAGCGTAGCGGGAAACACCGGGGAGCTGTTTTTT. This sequence joins TRBV11-2 and TRBJ2-2, with 8 nucleotides matching TRBD2. From germline, CDR1 is SGHAT and CDR2 FQNNGV. Germline trimming cut 8 bases from V and 2 bases from J; bases unmatched to any gene: 1. The CDR3 is made up of 13 amino acids.